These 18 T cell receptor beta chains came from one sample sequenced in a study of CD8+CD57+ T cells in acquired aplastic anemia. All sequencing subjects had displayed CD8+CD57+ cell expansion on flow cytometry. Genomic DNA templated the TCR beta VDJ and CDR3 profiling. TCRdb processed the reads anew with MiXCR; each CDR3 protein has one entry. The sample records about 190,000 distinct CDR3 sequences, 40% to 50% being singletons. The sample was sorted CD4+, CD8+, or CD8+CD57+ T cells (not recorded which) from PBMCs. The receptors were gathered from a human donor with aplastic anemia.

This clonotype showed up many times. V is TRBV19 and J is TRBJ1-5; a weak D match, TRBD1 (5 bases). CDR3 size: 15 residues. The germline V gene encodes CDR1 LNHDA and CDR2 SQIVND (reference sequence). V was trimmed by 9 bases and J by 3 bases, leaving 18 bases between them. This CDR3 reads CASSRVQAVNQPQHF. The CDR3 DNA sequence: TGTGCCAGCTCGAGGGTACAGGCCGTCAATCAGCCCCAGCATTTT.

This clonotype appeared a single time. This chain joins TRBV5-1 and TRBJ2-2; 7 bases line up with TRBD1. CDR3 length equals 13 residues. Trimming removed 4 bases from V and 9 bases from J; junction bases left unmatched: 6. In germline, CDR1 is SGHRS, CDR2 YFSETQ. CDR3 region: CASSPTGTRELFF. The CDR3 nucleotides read TGCGCCAGCAGCCCGACAGGGACCCGGGAGCTGTTTTTT.

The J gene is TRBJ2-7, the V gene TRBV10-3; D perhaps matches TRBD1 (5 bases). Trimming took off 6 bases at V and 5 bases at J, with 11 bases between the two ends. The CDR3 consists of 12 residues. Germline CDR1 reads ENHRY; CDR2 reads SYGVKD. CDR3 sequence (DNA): TGTGCCATCAGCCAGGGTGTCGACGAGCAGTACTTC. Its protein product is CAISQGVDEQYF.

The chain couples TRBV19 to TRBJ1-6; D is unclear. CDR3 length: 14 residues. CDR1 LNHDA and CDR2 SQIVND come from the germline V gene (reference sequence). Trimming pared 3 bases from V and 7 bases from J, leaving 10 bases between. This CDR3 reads CASSIAETNSPLHF. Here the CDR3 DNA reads TGTGCCAGTAGTATCGCAGAAACCAATTCACCCCTCCACTTT. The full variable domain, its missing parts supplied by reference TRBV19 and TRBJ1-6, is DGGITQSPKYLFRKEGQNVTLSCEQNLNHDAMYWYRQDPGQGLRLIYYSQIVNDFQKGDIAEGYSVSREKKESFPLTVTSAQKNPTAFYLCASSIAETNSPLHFGNGTRLTVT.

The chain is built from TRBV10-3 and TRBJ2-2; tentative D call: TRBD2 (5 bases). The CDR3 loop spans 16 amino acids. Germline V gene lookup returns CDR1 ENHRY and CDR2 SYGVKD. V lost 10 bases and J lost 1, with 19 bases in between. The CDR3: CASSPQRTGNTGELFF. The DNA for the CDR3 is TGTGCCAGCTCACCACAGAGGACTGGGAACACCGGGGAGCTGTTTTTT.

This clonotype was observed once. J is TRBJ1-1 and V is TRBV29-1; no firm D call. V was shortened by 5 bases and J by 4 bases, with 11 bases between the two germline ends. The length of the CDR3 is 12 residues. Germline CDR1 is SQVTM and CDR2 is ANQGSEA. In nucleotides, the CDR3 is TGCAGCGTTTCGGAGCAAAGCACTGAAGCTTTCTTT. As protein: CSVSEQSTEAFF.

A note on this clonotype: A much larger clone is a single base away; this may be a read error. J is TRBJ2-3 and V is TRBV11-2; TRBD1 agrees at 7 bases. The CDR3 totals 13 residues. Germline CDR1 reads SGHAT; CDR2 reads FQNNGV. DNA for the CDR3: TGTGCCGGCAGCTATACGGGACAGTCTCCGCAGTATTTT. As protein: CAGSYTGQSPQYF.

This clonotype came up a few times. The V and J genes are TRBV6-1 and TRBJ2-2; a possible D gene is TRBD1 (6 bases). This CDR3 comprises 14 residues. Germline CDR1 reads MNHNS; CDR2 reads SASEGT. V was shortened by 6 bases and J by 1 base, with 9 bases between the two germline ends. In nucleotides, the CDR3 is TGTGCCAGCAGGGACAGCCTGAACACCGGGGAGCTGTTTTTT. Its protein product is CASRDSLNTGELFF.

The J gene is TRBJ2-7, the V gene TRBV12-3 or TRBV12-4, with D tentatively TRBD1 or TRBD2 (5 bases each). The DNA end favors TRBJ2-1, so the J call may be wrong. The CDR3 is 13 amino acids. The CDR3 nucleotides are TGTGCCAGCAGTTTTGAGGGGAACAATGAGCAGTTCTTC. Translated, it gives CASSFEGNNEQFF.

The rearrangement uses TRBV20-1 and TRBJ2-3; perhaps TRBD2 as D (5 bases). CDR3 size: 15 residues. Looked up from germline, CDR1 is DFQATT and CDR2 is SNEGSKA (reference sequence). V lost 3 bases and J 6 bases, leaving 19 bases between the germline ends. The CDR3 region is CSARANEGSADTQYF. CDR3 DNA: TGCAGTGCTAGGGCCAACGAGGGTAGCGCGGATACGCAGTATTTT.

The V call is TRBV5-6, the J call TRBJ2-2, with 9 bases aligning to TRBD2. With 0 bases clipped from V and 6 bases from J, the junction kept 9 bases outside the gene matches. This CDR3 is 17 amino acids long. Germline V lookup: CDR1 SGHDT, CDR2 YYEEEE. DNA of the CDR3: TGTGCCAGCAGCTTGGGGTCGCGGGAGGGCCTTCCCGGGGAGCTGTTTTTT. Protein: CASSLGSREGLPGELFF.

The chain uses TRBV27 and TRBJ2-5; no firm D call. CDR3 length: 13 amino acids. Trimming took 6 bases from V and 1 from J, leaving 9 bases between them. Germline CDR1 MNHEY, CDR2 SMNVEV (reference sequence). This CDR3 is CASRPITQETQYF. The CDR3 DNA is TGTGCCAGCAGGCCAATCACCCAAGAGACCCAGTACTTC.

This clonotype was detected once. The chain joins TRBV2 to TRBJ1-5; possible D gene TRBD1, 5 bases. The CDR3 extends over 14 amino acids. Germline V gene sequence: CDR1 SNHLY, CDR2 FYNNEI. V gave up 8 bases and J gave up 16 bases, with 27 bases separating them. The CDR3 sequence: CASGINGAIQLHHF. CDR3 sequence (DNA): TGTGCCAGCGGAATAAACGGGGCGATTCAGCTCCATCATTTT.

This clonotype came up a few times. The CDR3 loop reads CAISLDRPDGYTF. Written as DNA, the CDR3 is TGTGCCATCAGTTTGGACAGACCTGATGGCTACACCTTC. The V gene is TRBV10-3, the J gene TRBJ1-2; D may be TRBD1 (6 bases). The CDR3 runs to 13 residues. V lost 5 bases, J lost 6 bases, and 13 bases lay in between. Germline V CDR1 and CDR2: ENHRY, SYGVKD.

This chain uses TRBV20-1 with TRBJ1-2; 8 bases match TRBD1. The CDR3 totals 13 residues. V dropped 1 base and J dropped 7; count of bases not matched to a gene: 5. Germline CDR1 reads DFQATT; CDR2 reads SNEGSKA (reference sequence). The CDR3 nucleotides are TGCAGTGCTAGAGCAGGGGGCGCGTTTGGCTACACCTTC. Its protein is CSARAGGAFGYTF.

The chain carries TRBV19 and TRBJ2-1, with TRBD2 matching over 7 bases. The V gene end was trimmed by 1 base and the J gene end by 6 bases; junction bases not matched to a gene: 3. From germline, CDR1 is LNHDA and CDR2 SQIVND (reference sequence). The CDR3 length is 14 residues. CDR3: CASSIVGGGNEQFF. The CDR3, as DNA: TGTGCCAGTAGTATAGTAGGCGGGGGCAATGAGCAGTTCTTC.

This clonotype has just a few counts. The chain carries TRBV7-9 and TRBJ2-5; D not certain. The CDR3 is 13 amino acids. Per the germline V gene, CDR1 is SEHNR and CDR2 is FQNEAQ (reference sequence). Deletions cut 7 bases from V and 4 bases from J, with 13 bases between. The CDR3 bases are TGTGCCAGCACCCCTTTGAAGGGAGAGACCCAGTACTTC. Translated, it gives CASTPLKGETQYF.

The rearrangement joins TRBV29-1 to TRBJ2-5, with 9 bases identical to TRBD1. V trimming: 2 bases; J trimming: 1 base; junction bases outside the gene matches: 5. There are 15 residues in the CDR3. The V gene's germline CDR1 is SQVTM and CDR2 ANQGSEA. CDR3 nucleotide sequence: TGCAGCGTTGAAAGTCCGACAGGGGGCCAAGAGACCCAGTACTTC. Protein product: CSVESPTGGQETQYF.